This T cell receptor (beta chain) derives from a study of cytomegalovirus exposure and HLA in healthy donors. The wider study: Around 80 million unique TCRs from HLA-typed donors were held in an early data release.

A note on this clone: Its antigen is as yet unknown.

CDR3 length equals 16 residues. The germline gives CDR1 MNHEY, CDR2 SMNVEV (reference sequence). The V and J ends lost 5 bases and 3 bases, in that order; junction bases with no gene match: 8. Vbeta (60) and Jbeta (13) primers were used in the PCR. This table comes from immunoSEQ multiplex PCR, and its TCRdb copy is limited to in-frame clones, with some not included. The profile shows about 270,000 clones, approximately 70% of them singletons. Findings and caveats of the study: A later analysis found TCR association rates differed by HLA locus, highest for DRB1 and lowest for HLA-C. V- and J-gene trimming in TCR beta was tied to a missense DCLRE1C variant by an analysis performed later. A few chains linked to CMV were shown in vitro to be specific for CMV antigens.

The source material was PBMCs. The V and J genes are TRBV27 and TRBJ1-5; TRBD1 matches 9 bases. The TCR sequence derives from a female donor in good health and CMV-seronegative. The CDR3 spells CASSPFTGGYNQPQHF. In DNA form, the CDR3 reads TGTGCCAGCAGTCCCTTTACAGGGGGCTACAATCAGCCCCAGCATTTT.